The T cell receptor (beta chain) under discussion was sequenced for a study of cytomegalovirus exposure and HLA in healthy donors. Primers: 60 Vbeta forward and 13 Jbeta reverse. The protocol was immunoSEQ multiplex PCR, while the TCRdb copy is restricted to in-frame clones and leaves out a portion. Of approximately 85,000 clones listed, 72% are singletons. General study findings and limits: Several of the most significant clusters appeared, in a later analysis, to be linked to common viral pathogens.

A remark on this clone: Its cognate antigen is unknown.

The CDR3 covers 15 residues. CDR1 is MNHNS and CDR2 is SASEGT in the germline V gene. V dropped 4 bases and J dropped 4; count of bases not matched to a gene: 4. The receptor's source is a woman aged 40 to 49 in good health and CMV-seropositive. This chain joins TRBV6-1 and TRBJ2-1; 10 positions agree with TRBD1. Sample: PBMCs. CDR3 DNA: TGTGCCAGCAGTGGGCCGGGACAGGGGTACAATGAGCAGTTCTTC. Translation gives CASSGPGQGYNEQFF.